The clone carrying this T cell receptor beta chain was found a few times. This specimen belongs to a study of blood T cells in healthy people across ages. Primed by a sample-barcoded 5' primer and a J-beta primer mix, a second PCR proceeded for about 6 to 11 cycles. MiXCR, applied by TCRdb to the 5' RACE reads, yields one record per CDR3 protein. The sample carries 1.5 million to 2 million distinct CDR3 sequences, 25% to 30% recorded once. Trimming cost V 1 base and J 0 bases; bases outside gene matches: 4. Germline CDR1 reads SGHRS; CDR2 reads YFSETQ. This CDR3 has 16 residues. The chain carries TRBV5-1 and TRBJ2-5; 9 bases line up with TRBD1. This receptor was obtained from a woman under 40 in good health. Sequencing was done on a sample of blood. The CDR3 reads CASSLYDRGYQETQYF. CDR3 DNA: TGCGCCAGCAGCTTGTATGACAGGGGGTACCAAGAGACCCAGTACTTC.